The 6 T cell receptor beta chains below all came from one sample that was sequenced in a study of blood T cells in healthy people across ages. Primed by a sample-barcoded 5' primer and a J-beta primer mix, a second PCR proceeded for roughly 7 to 12 cycles. One entry per CDR3 protein results from TCRdb running MiXCR on the 5' RACE reads. The repertoire holds around 600,000 distinct CDR3 sequences, with roughly 48% as singletons. The specimen was blood. These receptor sequences come from an elderly man in good health.

The chain's CDR3 is CSARLVMGGQFF. The DNA for the CDR3 is TGCAGTGCTAGACTAGTGATGGGTGGGCAGTTCTTC. The rearrangement uses TRBV20-1 and TRBJ2-1; D is undetermined. This CDR3 has 12 residues. V was trimmed by 2 bases and J by 12 bases, leaving 14 bases between them. Germline V gene sequence: CDR1 DFQATT, CDR2 SNEGSKA (reference sequence).

The sample holds a few counts of this clonotype. Given a much more abundant clone one base away, this may be a read error. The V and J genes are TRBV6-5 and TRBJ2-5; 7 bases fit TRBD2. The CDR3 totals 14 residues. Germline CDR1 reads MNHEY; CDR2 reads SVGAGI. The CDR3 DNA reads TGTGCCAGCAGTGACTCGCGGGGGAGGCAGACCCAGTACTTC. It specifies CASSDSRGRQTQYF.

The chain uses TRBV7-9 and TRBJ2-5; 8 bases line up with TRBD1. Near its end, the DNA agrees better with TRBJ2-7, so the J call may be wrong. The CDR3 contains 16 residues. CDR1 is SEHNR and CDR2 is FQNEAQ in the germline V gene (reference sequence). CDR3 sequence: CASSDQWGTGLDEQYF. The CDR3 bases are TGTGCCAGCAGCGACCAGTGGGGGACAGGTTTGGACGAGCAGTACTTC.

The chain couples TRBV11-2 to TRBJ2-3, with 12 bases aligning to TRBD2. Germline V gene lookup returns CDR1 SGHAT and CDR2 FQNNGV. The CDR3 runs 19 residues. Unmatched junction bases numbered 14, after V lost 3 bases and J lost 4 bases. In DNA form, the CDR3 reads TGTGCCAGCAGCTTTCTGGTGACTAGCGGGGGCGGTCGGGCAGATACGCAGTATTTT. This sequence encodes CASSFLVTSGGGRADTQYF.

The gene calls are TRBV20-1 and TRBJ1-1; no firm D call. The V end was cut by 1 base, the J end by 6 bases, with 9 bases between. The CDR3 length is 12 residues. Germline V lookup: CDR1 DFQATT, CDR2 SNEGSKA (reference sequence). The CDR3 bases are TGCAGTGCTAGAGGCCCCCTCCCTGAAGCTTTCTTT. Protein sequence: CSARGPLPEAFF.

The J gene is TRBJ2-3, the V gene TRBV10-3, with 10 bases matching TRBD1. The V gene's germline CDR1 is ENHRY and CDR2 SYGVKD. This CDR3 contains 15 residues. The trim removed 6 bases at V and 5 bases at J, leaving 8 bases unmatched. The CDR3 DNA sequence: TGTGCCATCAGGGCCGGGACAGGGGAAGGAGATACGCAGTATTTT. This gives the protein CAIRAGTGEGDTQYF.